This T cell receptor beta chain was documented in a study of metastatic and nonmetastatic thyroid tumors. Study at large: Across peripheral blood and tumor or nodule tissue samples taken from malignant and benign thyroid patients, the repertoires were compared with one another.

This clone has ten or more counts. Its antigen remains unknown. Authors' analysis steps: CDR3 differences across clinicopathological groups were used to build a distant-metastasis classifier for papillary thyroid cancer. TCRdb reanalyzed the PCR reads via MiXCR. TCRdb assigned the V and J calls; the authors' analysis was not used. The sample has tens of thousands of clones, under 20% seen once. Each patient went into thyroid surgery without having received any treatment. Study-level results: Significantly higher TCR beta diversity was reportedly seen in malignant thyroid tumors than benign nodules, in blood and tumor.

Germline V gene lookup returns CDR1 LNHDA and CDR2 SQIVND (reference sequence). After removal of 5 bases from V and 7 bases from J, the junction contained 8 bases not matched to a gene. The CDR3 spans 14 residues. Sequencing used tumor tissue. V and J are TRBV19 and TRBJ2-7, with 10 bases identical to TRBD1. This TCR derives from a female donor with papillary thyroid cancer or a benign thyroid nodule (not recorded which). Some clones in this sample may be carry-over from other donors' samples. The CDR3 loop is CASSPAGTGVEQYF. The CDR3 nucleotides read TGTGCCAGTAGTCCCGCCGGGACAGGGGTAGAGCAGTACTTC.